This TCR beta chain was found in a study of shared clonotypes between healthy human individuals. Overall study: Each donor's CD4 naive and CD4 memory cells filled three plates apiece, CD8 naive two, and CD8 memory one. Study-wide points: Generation of non-shared clonotypes was less probable than generation of clonotypes shared by all four donors. A generally larger estimated richness was seen in naive subsets than in memory subsets.

The protocol was immunoSEQ multiplex PCR, while the TCRdb copy is restricted to in-frame clones and leaves out a portion. The data contain more than 2 million clones, about 95% of them singletons. As regards this clone: Antigen unknown.

It was CD45RO-negative cells, positively selected for CCR7, that made up naive CD8 cells, with terminally differentiated effector memory CD45RA+ cells excluded. Participating donors were healthy, HIV-negative adults free of recent acute infections or vaccinations. This CDR3 has 14 amino acids. The V gene end was trimmed by 3 bases and the J gene end by 7 bases; junction bases not matched to a gene: 5. The germline CDR1 and CDR2 sequences are SQVTM and ANQGSEA. The gene calls are TRBV29-1 and TRBJ1-4, with 10 bases aligning to TRBD1. This TCR was recovered from a man between 18 and 35 years old in good health. The specimen sequenced was naive CD8+ T cells sorted from blood. CDR3 residues: CSVDRTGGGEKLFF. The DNA for the CDR3 is TGCAGCGTTGACCGGACAGGGGGTGGTGAAAAACTGTTTTTT.